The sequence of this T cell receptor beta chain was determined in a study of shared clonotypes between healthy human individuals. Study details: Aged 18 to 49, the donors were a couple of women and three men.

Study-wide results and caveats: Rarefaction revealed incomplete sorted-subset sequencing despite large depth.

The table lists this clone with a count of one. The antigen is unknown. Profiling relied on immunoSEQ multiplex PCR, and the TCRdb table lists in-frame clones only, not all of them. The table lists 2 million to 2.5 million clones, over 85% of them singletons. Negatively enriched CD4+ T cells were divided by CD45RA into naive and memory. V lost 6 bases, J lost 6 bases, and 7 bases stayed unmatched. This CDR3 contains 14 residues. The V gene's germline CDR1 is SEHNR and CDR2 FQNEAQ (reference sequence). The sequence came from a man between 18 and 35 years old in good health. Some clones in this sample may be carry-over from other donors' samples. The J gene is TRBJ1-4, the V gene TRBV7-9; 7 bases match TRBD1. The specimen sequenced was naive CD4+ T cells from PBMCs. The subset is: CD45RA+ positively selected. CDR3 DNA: TGTGCCAGCAGTTTGGACAGGTCGGATGAAAAACTGTTTTTT. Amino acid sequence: CASSLDRSDEKLFF.